The 30 T cell receptor beta chains listed next were all sequenced from one sample in a study of T cell responses to AZD1222 COVID-19 vaccine (dated by TCRdb to the early 2020s). Library construction relied on the immunoSEQ multiplex PCR assay. TCRdb carries this immuneACCESS record with in-frame sequences only. Its versions omit some clonotypes, under half of them owing to an unresolved V gene in the studies checked, with the rest unexplained. The sample yields around 120,000 clones; 93% were counted once. About 5% of the sample comes from the top ten. In light of the paper, this sample's time point label describes: about 28 days (+/-7) after the second vaccine dose. The source material was peripheral blood, sampled 28 days after the second AZD1222 dose. Receptors originate from an adult who received the AZD1222 COVID-19 vaccine.

The V gene is TRBV7-9, the J gene TRBJ2-7; D might be TRBD1 (6 bases). The CDR3 has 13 amino acids. Per germline, CDR1 SEHNR and CDR2 FQNEAQ (reference sequence). The ends were cut back, 7 bases at V and 4 bases at J, with 14 bases in the middle. The CDR3 here is CASISSQGYEQYF. The CDR3 DNA reads TGTGCCAGCATTTCATCTCAGGGGTACGAGCAGTACTTC.

The chain recombines TRBV7-6 with TRBJ2-1; D possibly matches TRBD1 or TRBD2 (5 bases each). Germline V lookup: CDR1 SGHVS, CDR2 FNYEAQ. V was clipped by 5 bases and J by 7 bases, with 27 bases between them. The CDR3 consists of 18 residues. The CDR3 sequence is CASSDVNREGLIRNEQFF. DNA of the CDR3: TGTGCCAGCAGCGACGTCAATCGAGAGGGGCTTATACGAAATGAGCAGTTCTTC.

The rearrangement links TRBV18 to TRBJ2-2; TRBD1 might be the D (6 bases). Trimming stripped 2 bases from V and 4 bases from J, with 11 bases between. There are 15 residues in the CDR3. Germline CDR1 and CDR2: KGHSH and LQKENI. CDR3 sequence reads: CASSPGGSSTGELFF. The CDR3 DNA is TGTGCCAGCTCACCAGGGGGCAGTAGCACCGGGGAGCTGTTTTTT.

V is TRBV9 and J is TRBJ2-2, with TRBD2 identical over 10 bases. The ends lost 4 bases at V and 0 bases at J; junction bases unmatched: 6. The CDR3 loop spans 17 amino acids. Germline V gene lookup returns CDR1 SGDLS and CDR2 YYNGEE. Here the CDR3 DNA reads TGTGCCAGCAGCCCCCGGACTAGCGGAACGAACACCGGGGAGCTGTTTTTT. Its protein is CASSPRTSGTNTGELFF.

The chain recombines TRBV7-9 with TRBJ1-1; D not certain. The germline gives CDR1 SEHNR, CDR2 FQNEAQ (reference sequence). The CDR3 sequence is 14 residues long. With 0 bases removed from V and 3 bases from J, the gap between germline ends came to 8 bases. The chain's CDR3 is CASSLAGMHTEAFF. The CDR3, as DNA: TGTGCCAGCAGCTTAGCGGGGATGCACACTGAAGCTTTCTTT.

The chain joins TRBV5-1 to TRBJ1-2; D remains unclear. Germline V gene lookup returns CDR1 SGHRS and CDR2 YFSETQ. The CDR3 sequence is 16 residues long. With 0 bases removed from V and 0 bases from J, the gap between germline ends came to 12 bases. CDR3 sequence (DNA): TGCGCCAGCAGCTTGGGGCTTACAAAGACTAACTATGGCTACACCTTC. This codes for CASSLGLTKTNYGYTF. The complete variable domain, with remaining parts taken from reference TRBV5-1 and TRBJ1-2, reads KAGVTQTPRYLIKTRGQQVTLSCSPISGHRSVSWYQQTPGQGLQFLFEYFSETQRNKGNFPGRFSGRQFSNSRSEMNVSTLELGDSALYLCASSLGLTKTNYGYTFGSGTRLTVV.

The chain employs TRBV7-8 and TRBJ1-2; 9 bases fit TRBD1. After removal of 0 bases from V and 7 bases from J, the junction contained 6 bases not matched to a gene. The CDR3 is made up of 15 amino acids. Germline V gene sequence: CDR1 SGHVS, CDR2 FQNEAQ. As DNA, the CDR3 is TGTGCCAGCAGCTTAGCCCTAGGACAGGGGAGTGGCTACACCTTC. Translated, it gives CASSLALGQGSGYTF. Supplemented by reference TRBV7-8 and TRBJ1-2, the full variable domain reads GAGVSQSPRYKVAKRGQDVALRCDPISGHVSLFWYQQALGQGPEFLTYFQNEAQLDKSGLPSDRFFAERPEGSVSTLKIQRTQQEDSAVYLCASSLALGQGSGYTFGSGTRLTVV.

This chain joins TRBV15 and TRBJ2-1; 13 bases agree with TRBD2. V lost 5 bases to trimming and J lost 7 bases; unmatched junction nucleotides: 5. The CDR3 is 15 residues long. CDR1 is LNHNV, CDR2 YYDKDF, per germline (reference sequence). The CDR3 nucleotides are TGTGCCACCAGCCTTACTAGCGGGAGGGCAAATGAGCAGTTCTTC. Its protein product is CATSLTSGRANEQFF.

The table lists this clone with a count of one. This chain joins TRBV7-9 and TRBJ2-3; a weak D match, TRBD1 (7 bases). Germline V gene sequence: CDR1 SEHNR, CDR2 FQNEAQ (reference sequence). The CDR3 runs 15 residues. The ends were cut back, 5 bases at V and 2 bases at J, with 14 bases in the middle. The CDR3 DNA follows: TGTGCCAGCAGCCGCGGGACAGCTTACACAGATACGCAGTATTTT. This codes for CASSRGTAYTDTQYF.

The chain links TRBV7-9 to TRBJ1-1, with D perhaps matching TRBD1 (6 bases). V was shortened by 5 bases and J by 4 bases, with 14 bases between the two germline ends. This CDR3 contains 14 residues. CDR1 is SEHNR and CDR2 is FQNEAQ in the germline V gene (reference sequence). The CDR3 bases are TGTGCCAGCAGCAAAGAGACAGGTTTCACTGAAGCTTTCTTT. As protein: CASSKETGFTEAFF.

This chain connects TRBV7-9 to TRBJ1-2, with 7 bases lining up with TRBD1. The CDR3 runs to 14 residues. Germline CDR1 is SEHNR and CDR2 is FQNEAQ (reference sequence). The V gene end was trimmed by 4 bases and the J gene end by 3 bases; junction bases not matched to a gene: 5. The CDR3 DNA reads as TGTGCCAGCAGCTGGAAACAGGGGTACTATGGCTACACCTTC. Its protein product is CASSWKQGYYGYTF.

DNA of the CDR3: TGTGCCAGCAGTTTATCGAGGCCAACCAACACTGAAGCTTTCTTT. Translation gives CASSLSRPTNTEAFF. J is TRBJ1-1 and V is TRBV27; D is uncertain. The CDR3 is 15 amino acids. Trimming took off 0 bases at V and 2 bases at J, with 10 bases between the two ends. Germline loops: CDR1 MNHEY, CDR2 SMNVEV (reference sequence).

The chain couples TRBV15 to TRBJ1-3; possible D gene TRBD1, 5 bases. CDR3 length: 18 amino acids. The V end was cut by 5 bases, the J end by 0 bases, with 20 bases between. Germline V gene data show CDR1 as LNHNV and CDR2 as YYDKDF (reference sequence). The CDR3 DNA sequence: TGTGCCACCAGCCGCACCCGGGGGGACTTTGGCTCTGGAAACACCATATATTTT. Translated: CATSRTRGDFGSGNTIYF.

A few counts support this clone. The genes are TRBV5-6 and TRBJ2-1; possibly TRBD2 for D (6 bases). Germline V lookup: CDR1 SGHDT, CDR2 YYEEEE. This CDR3 contains 15 residues. The V end was cut by 3 bases, the J end by 2 bases, with 12 bases between. CDR3 in amino acids: CASSSQRVTYNEQFF. The CDR3 region has the DNA TGTGCCAGCAGCTCCCAGCGGGTCACCTACAATGAGCAGTTCTTC.

The V call is TRBV7-2, the J call TRBJ2-1; the D is unclear. Germline CDR1 and CDR2: SGHTA and FQGNSA. V was trimmed by 3 bases and J by 5 bases, leaving 11 bases between them. The CDR3 runs 14 residues. The DNA for the CDR3 is TGTGCCAGCAGCTTGGGTGGAAGCCACAATGAGCAGTTCTTC. Protein: CASSLGGSHNEQFF.

This rearrangement joins TRBV28 to TRBJ2-2, with 11 nucleotides matching TRBD1. V was clipped by 4 bases and J by 0 bases; unmatched bases: 7. Germline V gene sequence: CDR1 MDHEN, CDR2 SYDVKM. The CDR3 covers 18 residues. The CDR3: CASSSYPGQGANTGELFF. Written as DNA, the CDR3 is TGTGCCAGCAGTTCATACCCGGGACAGGGGGCGAACACCGGGGAGCTGTTTTTT.

V gene TRBV6-2 or TRBV6-3 combines with J gene TRBJ2-7, with TRBD2 as a possible D gene (5 bases). The germline V gene encodes CDR1 MNHEY and CDR2 SVGEGT. V was cut by 0 bases and J by 6 bases, with 9 bases left in between. This CDR3 spans 13 amino acids. In DNA, the CDR3 is TGTGCCAGCAGTTACTCGACTAAGTCCGAGCAGTACTTC. Translation gives CASSYSTKSEQYF.

The chain combines TRBV6-5 with TRBJ1-2; perhaps TRBD1 as D (5 bases). Per germline, CDR1 MNHEY and CDR2 SVGAGI. V was clipped by 6 bases and J by 8 bases, with 16 bases between them. The length of the CDR3 is 13 residues. This chain's CDR3 is CASSQAGKGGYTF. CDR3 coding DNA: TGTGCCAGCAGCCAGGCGGGGAAGGGGGGCTACACCTTC.

A few counts support this clone. J is TRBJ1-1 and V is TRBV2, with TRBD1 matching over 7 bases. Per the germline V gene, CDR1 is SNHLY and CDR2 is FYNNEI. The V segment lost 10 bases and the J segment 2 bases; nucleotides outside the gene matches: 13. This CDR3 region has 15 residues. Here the CDR3 reads CATTPRQGGNTEAFF. DNA of the CDR3: TGTGCCACCACACCTAGACAGGGTGGAAACACTGAAGCTTTCTTT.

This chain uses TRBV4-1 with TRBJ1-2; possibly TRBD1 for D (6 bases). The CDR3 is 16 amino acids. Per germline, CDR1 MGHRA and CDR2 YSYEKL. V lost 4 bases, J lost 2 bases, and 17 bases lay in between. In DNA form, the CDR3 reads TGCGCCAGCAGCCCTACCCCGGGGGGCTCCAACTATGGCTACACCTTC. Translated, it gives CASSPTPGGSNYGYTF.

The chain couples TRBV3-1 (or the pseudogene TRBV3-2) to TRBJ2-5; a weak D match, TRBD2 (5 bases). Germline CDR1 reads LGHDT; CDR2 reads YNNKEL (reference sequence). The CDR3 length is 14 residues. Deletions cut 4 bases from V and 5 bases from J, with 14 bases between. The CDR3 DNA reads TGTGCCAGCAGCCGCCCGGGAACCGTGGAGACCCAGTACTTC. It translates to CASSRPGTVETQYF.

The V and J genes are TRBV5-8 and TRBJ1-2; a possible D gene is TRBD1 (5 bases). Germline loops: CDR1 SGHTS, CDR2 YDEGEE. Trimming took 0 bases from V and 5 from J, leaving 14 bases between them. This CDR3 has 15 amino acids. The CDR3 DNA follows: TGTGCCAGCAGCTTGGTGCTTCGAGACAGTTATGGCTACACCTTC. The encoded protein is CASSLVLRDSYGYTF.

The chain combines TRBV5-8 with TRBJ2-2; D may be TRBD2 (6 bases). V lost 0 bases to trimming and J lost 4 bases, with 19 bases between them. In germline, CDR1 is SGHTS, CDR2 YDEGEE. This CDR3 comprises 18 residues. CDR3 sequence reads: CASSLAGSLPLFTGELFF. CDR3 DNA sequence: TGTGCCAGCAGCTTGGCCGGGAGTCTTCCCCTCTTCACCGGGGAGCTGTTTTTT.

The genes are TRBV19 and TRBJ1-2, with TRBD1 matching 11 bases. J was trimmed by 4 bases and V by 8 bases; bases with no gene match: 15. The CDR3 has 17 residues. Germline V gene sequence: CDR1 LNHDA, CDR2 SQIVND (reference sequence). CDR3 in DNA: TGTGCCAGTTCGATAGGGACAGGGGGACCTCTCGCCTATGGCTACACCTTC. It specifies CASSIGTGGPLAYGYTF. The full variable domain, completed using reference TRBV19 and TRBJ1-2, is DGGITQSPKYLFRKEGQNVTLSCEQNLNHDAMYWYRQDPGQGLRLIYYSQIVNDFQKGDIAEGYSVSREKKESFPLTVTSAQKNPTAFYLCASSIGTGGPLAYGYTFGSGTRLTVV.

The rearrangement links TRBV5-1 to TRBJ1-1; D unclear. Germline-derived CDR1 and CDR2 are SGHRS and YFSETQ. The V and J ends lost 1 base and 5 bases respectively, with 12 bases between them. This CDR3 is built from 14 residues. The CDR3 loop is CASSLYGVGTEAFF. The CDR3 DNA is TGCGCCAGCAGCTTGTACGGGGTAGGAACTGAAGCTTTCTTT.

This clone was detected once. The rearrangement uses TRBV6-2 or TRBV6-3 and TRBJ2-7; possibly TRBD2 for D (6 bases). Between the trimmed V and J ends, which lost 6 bases and 3 bases, there was a span of 18 bases. The length of the CDR3 is 15 residues. The V gene's germline CDR1 is MNHEY and CDR2 SVGEGT. The CDR3 loop reads CASSPRGTGSYEQYF. CDR3 in DNA: TGTGCCAGCAGCCCCCGGGGGACGGGGAGCTACGAGCAGTACTTC.

This chain joins TRBV12-5 and TRBJ1-1; D gene uncertain. V was shortened by 3 bases and J by 1 base, with 6 bases between the two germline ends. The CDR3 totals 13 residues. Germline V gene data show CDR1 as LGHNT and CDR2 as FRNRAP. The CDR3 here is CASGLGSNTEAFF. The CDR3 nucleotides read TGTGCTAGTGGTTTAGGCTCGAACACTGAAGCTTTCTTT.

This chain links TRBV6-5 with TRBJ1-2, with 7 bases that match TRBD1. Germline V gene sequence: CDR1 MNHEY, CDR2 SVGAGI. Losses at the gene ends were 6 bases for V and 3 bases for J; bases not matched to a gene: 10. The CDR3 contains 15 residues. The CDR3 reads CASRAAGTDYYGYTF. Written as DNA, the CDR3 is TGTGCCAGCAGAGCAGCCGGGACAGACTACTATGGCTACACCTTC.

The V call is TRBV5-1, the J call TRBJ1-4; possible D gene TRBD1, 5 bases. V lost 1 base to trimming and J lost 0 bases, with 16 bases between them. The germline V gene encodes CDR1 SGHRS and CDR2 YFSETQ. The CDR3 totals 18 residues. The CDR3 sequence: CASSLFGTQHATNEKLFF. CDR3 in DNA: TGCGCCAGCAGCTTGTTCGGGACCCAACATGCAACTAATGAAAAACTGTTTTTT.

This chain joins TRBV6-1 and TRBJ2-2, with D perhaps TRBD1 (6 bases). This CDR3 is built from 15 residues. V dropped 2 bases and J dropped 7 bases, with 14 bases sitting between them. Germline loops: CDR1 MNHNS, CDR2 SASEGT. CDR3 sequence reads: CASSEIGGAGGELFF. DNA of the CDR3: TGTGCCAGCAGTGAAATTGGGGGCGCGGGCGGGGAGCTGTTTTTT.